Below, 13 T cell receptor beta chains from the same sample are listed, as sequenced in a study of Tregs in tolerant kidney transplant recipients. Clones were sequenced by immunoSEQ multiplex PCR, and TCRdb holds only the in-frame ones, with some missing. Among more than 25,000 clones, 70% to 85% were seen once, and the ten largest hold 2% to 2.5%. The antigens of these receptors remain unknown. Sequencing was performed on Tregs from blood cultured with allogeneic cells. Receptors originate from a human donor in good health.

Relative to its sample, this clone is medium-sized (0.01 to 0.1%). This chain uses TRBV5-1 with TRBJ2-5, with TRBD2 matching 8 bases. The length of the CDR3 is 14 residues. CDR1 is SGHRS, CDR2 YFSETQ, per germline. Trimming cost V 4 bases and J 6 bases; bases outside gene matches: 8. CDR3 loop: CASSPLGGGQTQYF. The DNA for the CDR3 is TGCGCCAGCAGCCCTCTCGGGGGGGGCCAGACCCAGTACTTC.

The genes are TRBV6-5 and TRBJ1-5, with TRBD1 matching 8 bases. Germline V gene data show CDR1 as MNHEY and CDR2 as SVGAGI. V lost 6 bases, J lost 4 bases, and 2 bases stayed unmatched. The CDR3 extends over 13 amino acids. CDR3 in DNA: TGTGCCAGCAGAGGGGACAGGAATCAGCCCCAGCATTTT. This gives the protein CASRGDRNQPQHF.

This clone was seen once. V usage is TRBV19 and J usage is TRBJ2-5; no clear D. CDR3 length: 12 residues. Per germline, CDR1 LNHDA and CDR2 SQIVND (reference sequence). Deletions cut 4 bases from V and 4 bases from J, with 7 bases between. This CDR3 reads CASSTPGETQYF. DNA for the CDR3: TGTGCCAGTAGTACCCCCGGAGAGACCCAGTACTTC.

The CDR3 coding sequence is TGCAGTGCTTCCCTCACCGACGGGCAGTACTTC. This translates into CSASLTDGQYF. The rearrangement joins TRBV20-1 to TRBJ2-7; unclear D gene. This CDR3 has 11 amino acids. Germline-derived CDR1 and CDR2 are DFQATT and SNEGSKA (reference sequence). Trimming removed 5 bases from V and 9 bases from J, with 14 bases in between.

The chain links TRBV5-8 to TRBJ2-7; weak D call: TRBD1 (6 bases). Looked up from germline, CDR1 is SGHTS and CDR2 is YDEGEE. The V end lost 0 bases, the J end lost 7 bases, and 14 bases lay between the germline ends. The CDR3 has 14 amino acids. The CDR3 DNA follows: TGTGCCAGCAGCTTGGGACAGGTAAATGGAGAGCAGTACTTC. This encodes CASSLGQVNGEQYF.

J is TRBJ2-3 and V is TRBV7-9; D remains ambiguous. The CDR3 spans 15 residues. V was cut by 3 bases and J by 5 bases, with 15 bases left in between. Germline loops: CDR1 SEHNR, CDR2 FQNEAQ (reference sequence). CDR3 sequence: CASSFWGAAQDTQYF. Here the CDR3 DNA reads TGTGCCAGCAGCTTCTGGGGTGCGGCCCAAGATACGCAGTATTTT.

About this clone: Compared with germline, one end of the junction differs, possibly owing to a read error. The chain joins TRBV2 to TRBJ1-2; 7 bases are shared with TRBD1. The CDR3 loop spans 12 amino acids. CDR1 and CDR2 from the germline V gene are SNHLY and FYNNEI. CDR3 nucleotide sequence: TGTGCCAGCCGTGAGGGGGCGGAAGGCTACACCTTC. Its translation: CASREGAEGYTF.

The chain carries TRBV7-9 and TRBJ1-2; 9 bases fit TRBD1. V shed 2 bases, J shed 3 bases, and the junction held 10 bases outside the gene matches. Germline lookup yields CDR1 SEHNR and CDR2 FQNEAQ (reference sequence). The CDR3 is 17 amino acids. The CDR3 DNA is TGTGCCAGCAGCTTAAAGGACAGGGGACTCCCACACTATGGCTACACCTTC. This translates into CASSLKDRGLPHYGYTF.

V and J are TRBV7-7 and TRBJ2-2, with D uncertain. V lost 5 bases to trimming and J lost 4 bases, with 8 bases between them. The CDR3 is 13 residues long. Germline-derived CDR1 and CDR2 are SSHAT and FNYEAQ (reference sequence). The CDR3 DNA sequence: TGTGCCAGCAGCCTATCCATCACCGGGGAGCTGTTTTTT. As protein: CASSLSITGELFF.

The V gene is TRBV28, the J gene TRBJ1-2; 12 bases agree with TRBD1. Trimming cost V 6 bases and J 3 bases; bases outside gene matches: 5. Germline V gene data show CDR1 as MDHEN and CDR2 as SYDVKM. There are 15 residues in the CDR3. CDR3: CASREGTGGYYGYTF. The CDR3 nucleotides are TGTGCCAGCAGGGAGGGGACAGGGGGCTACTATGGCTACACCTTC.

The chain uses TRBV5-1 and TRBJ2-3; TRBD2 agrees at 9 bases. CDR1 is SGHRS and CDR2 is YFSETQ in the germline V gene. The CDR3 runs to 17 residues. Trimming took 1 base from V and 2 from J; bases not matched to a gene: 8. As DNA, the CDR3 is TGCGCCAGCAGCTTGACTGTACTAGCGGGTACCACAGATACGCAGTATTTT. As protein: CASSLTVLAGTTDTQYF.

This chain uses TRBV27 with TRBJ2-7, with a weak D call TRBD2 (5 bases). The CDR3 is 15 amino acids. Between the trimmed V and J ends, which lost 2 bases and 0 bases, there was a span of 11 bases. Germline values: CDR1 MNHEY, CDR2 SMNVEV (reference sequence). The DNA for the CDR3 is TGTGCCAGCAGTTTACGTCCGGGAAGCTCCTACGAGCAGTACTTC. It specifies CASSLRPGSSYEQYF.

The chain carries TRBV15 and TRBJ1-4; D is perhaps TRBD1 (5 bases). Trimming took 9 bases from V and 7 from J, leaving 15 bases between them. The CDR3 totals 13 residues. Germline CDR1 reads LNHNV; CDR2 reads YYDKDF (reference sequence). The CDR3 DNA is TGTGCCACAGGGAAGGGAGGGGTTGAAAAACTGTTTTTT. Translation gives CATGKGGVEKLFF. Full variable domain (remainder filled in from reference TRBV15 and TRBJ1-4): DAMVIQNPRYQVTQFGKPVTLSCSQTLNHNVMYWYQQKSSQAPKLLFHYYDKDFNNEADTPDNFQSRRPNTSFCFLDIRSPGLGDTAMYLCATGKGGVEKLFFGSGTQLSVL.